Shown below are 3 T cell receptor beta chains from a single sample sequenced in a study of blood T cell repertoires in COVID-19. Sequencing used immunoSEQ multiplex PCR; TCRdb keeps in-frame clones, though not all of them. The sample records 350,000 or so clones, around 86% being singletons. Sequencing used PBMCs or T cells enriched from blood (not recorded which). Receptor source: a woman aged 40 to 49 with acute COVID-19.

The V and J genes are TRBV9 and TRBJ2-7; D possibly corresponds to TRBD2 (7 bases). Germline V gives CDR1 SGDLS, CDR2 YYNGEE. The CDR3 consists of 15 residues. Trimming left V 0 bases short and J 2 bases short, with 12 bases between. The CDR3 bases are TGTGCCAGCAGCGTAGATGGGGGGGCTGCCTACGAGCAGTACTTC. Translation: CASSVDGGAAYEQYF.

The gene calls are TRBV15 and TRBJ1-5; D call uncertain. Germline V gene lookup returns CDR1 LNHNV and CDR2 YYDKDF (reference sequence). Trimming left V 6 bases short and J 9 bases short, with 15 bases between. CDR3 size: 13 residues. The CDR3 here is CATSMPLPGPQHF. The CDR3 nucleotides are TGTGCCACCAGTATGCCCCTCCCAGGGCCCCAGCATTTT.

This chain uses TRBV9 with TRBJ1-5, with 9 nucleotides matching TRBD1. The CDR3 is made up of 15 amino acids. V gave up 7 bases and J gave up 1 base; unmatched junction bases: 6. The germline CDR1 and CDR2 sequences are SGDLS and YYNGEE. CDR3 residues: CASSQGTGSNQPQHF. In DNA, the CDR3 is TGTGCCAGCTCACAAGGGACAGGGAGCAATCAGCCCCAGCATTTT.